This TCR beta chain emerged from a study of cytomegalovirus exposure and HLA in healthy donors. Both 60 Vbeta primers and 13 Jbeta primers went into the PCR. This table comes from immunoSEQ multiplex PCR, and its TCRdb copy is limited to in-frame clones, with some not included. The profile shows about 160,000 clones, around 80% of them singletons. The CDR3 is 16 residues long. Per germline, CDR1 LNHDA and CDR2 SQIVND (reference sequence). The V and J ends lost 6 bases and 2 bases, in that order; junction bases with no gene match: 9. The chain couples TRBV19 to TRBJ2-5, with TRBD2 matching 10 bases. The receptor comes from a woman aged 50 to 60 in good health and CMV-seropositive. The sample taken for sequencing was PBMCs. The CDR3 reads CASRSVSGRAQETQYF. DNA for the CDR3: TGTGCCAGTAGGTCGGTGAGCGGGAGGGCGCAAGAGACCCAGTACTTC.